The source of this T cell receptor beta chain is a study of CD8+ T cells in alopecia areata. Study details: A regimen of oral tofacitinib, 5 to 10 mg twice daily, was given to treated patients. The study gave tofacitinib for 6 to 18 months, then 6 months off drug.

With regard to this clone: No antigen is known for it.

The V segment lost 0 bases and the J segment 5 bases; nucleotides outside the gene matches: 4. CDR1 and CDR2 from the germline V gene are LGHNA and YSLEER. The CDR3 contains 15 residues. CD4+ and CD8+ T cells were sorted from PBMCs. Following extraction, RNA underwent reverse transcription to cDNA, which served as the sequencing template. Assay used: immunoSEQ multiplex PCR; TCRdb lists only in-frame clones, some missing. The sample gives 150,000 or so clones, almost 50% of which show up once; over 15% is in the top ten. Broader study findings: Alopecia totalis/universalis scalp especially showed more expanded CD8+ clones than normal scalp.

The source was CD8+ T cells sorted from blood, collected at week 0. This TCR was recovered from a human donor with alopecia areata. V is TRBV4-3 and J is TRBJ1-1; 9 bases line up with TRBD1. CDR3 protein: CASSQDGQGFTEAFF. The CDR3 coding sequence is TGCGCCAGCAGCCAAGACGGACAGGGGTTTACTGAAGCTTTCTTT.